The 25 T cell receptor beta chains reported below all come from one sample, sequenced in a study of blood T cell repertoires in COVID-19. The data were produced by immunoSEQ multiplex PCR, yet TCRdb's version contains in-frame clones alone and is incomplete. The sample carries around 160,000 clones, about 88% recorded once. What was sequenced was peripheral blood. These TCRs come from a man aged 60 to 75 with active or convalescent COVID-19.

The chain carries TRBV6-4 and TRBJ2-3; 11 bases line up with TRBD1. This CDR3 has 14 amino acids. V dropped 5 bases and J dropped 8; count of bases not matched to a gene: 6. Germline CDR1 and CDR2: MRHNA and SNTAGT. The CDR3 DNA reads as TGTGCCAGCAGTCCGGGACAGGGGGTTTCTACGCAGTATTTT. Translated, it gives CASSPGQGVSTQYF.

The CDR3 bases are TGTGCCAGCAGCCGACCTAGGACAGGGAACACTGAAGCTTTCTTT. Its protein is CASSRPRTGNTEAFF. This chain joins TRBV5-8 and TRBJ1-1, with 7 bases identical to TRBD1. The CDR3 runs to 15 residues. The germline V gene has CDR1 SGHTS and CDR2 YDEGEE. The trim removed 4 bases at V and 1 base at J, leaving 7 bases unmatched.

The V gene is TRBV27, the J gene TRBJ2-1; 11 bases agree with TRBD2. V lost 5 bases, J lost 7 bases, and 7 bases stayed unmatched. The CDR3 has 15 residues. Germline V gene sequence: CDR1 MNHEY, CDR2 SMNVEV (reference sequence). The chain's CDR3 is CASSPGTSGRNEQFF. The CDR3 bases are TGTGCCAGCAGTCCCGGGACTAGCGGTCGGAATGAGCAGTTCTTC.

The V gene is TRBV11-2, the J gene TRBJ1-1, with D possibly matching TRBD1 (6 bases). The CDR3 extends over 15 amino acids. The V end was cut by 3 bases, the J end by 4 bases, with 15 bases between. Germline V lookup: CDR1 SGHAT, CDR2 FQNNGV. CDR3 region: CASSLRGGAGTEAFF. The DNA for the CDR3 is TGTGCCAGCAGCTTGCGGGGGGGGGCAGGCACTGAAGCTTTCTTT.

This clone was detected once. The CDR3 DNA is TGTGCCAGCAGCTTGGAAGCGGGGCGTAACACCGGGGAGCTGTTTTTT. Its protein is CASSLEAGRNTGELFF. This sequence joins TRBV5-4 and TRBJ2-2; the match to TRBD2 covers 7 bases. The CDR3 runs 16 residues. Germline-derived CDR1 and CDR2 are SGHNT and YYREEE (reference sequence). With V trimmed by 0 bases and J by 2 bases, 4 bases remained unmatched.

The chain couples TRBV11-2 to TRBJ2-1; D might be TRBD1 (5 bases). Germline lookup yields CDR1 SGHAT and CDR2 FQNNGV. The CDR3 length is 15 residues. The V and J ends lost 1 base and 9 bases respectively, with 16 bases between them. The CDR3 bases are TGTGCCAGCAGCTTAGTTCGGGCTAAGGGGCCTGAGCAGTTCTTC. It translates to CASSLVRAKGPEQFF.

The chain carries TRBV3-1 (or the pseudogene TRBV3-2) and TRBJ1-2; TRBD1 aligns across 7 bases. The V and J ends lost 4 bases and 6 bases, in that order; junction bases with no gene match: 5. CDR1 is LGHDT and CDR2 is YNNKEL in the germline V gene (reference sequence). The CDR3 is made up of 13 amino acids. The CDR3 sequence is CASSRETGNGYTF. Written as DNA, the CDR3 is TGTGCCAGCAGCCGAGAGACAGGGAATGGCTACACCTTC.

This rearrangement joins TRBV6-2 or TRBV6-3 to TRBJ2-7, with D hard to call. Trimming removed 2 bases from V and 4 bases from J, with 6 bases in between. The V gene's germline CDR1 is MNHEY and CDR2 SVGEGT. The CDR3 is 12 residues long. The CDR3 coding sequence is TGTGCCAGCAGTTACGTGTCTTACGAGCAGTACTTC. It encodes CASSYVSYEQYF.

The rearrangement joins TRBV7-8 to TRBJ2-7; D is possibly TRBD1 (6 bases). This CDR3 comprises 15 residues. Deletions cut 5 bases from V and 1 base from J, with 15 bases between. The germline V gene encodes CDR1 SGHVS and CDR2 FQNEAQ. In DNA form, the CDR3 reads TGTGCCAGCAGCCCGTCGGACAGCAGGTCCTACGAGCAGTACTTC. Translated: CASSPSDSRSYEQYF.

This clone has a single count. The chain joins TRBV27 to TRBJ1-4; maybe TRBD1 (5 bases). This CDR3 contains 14 residues. Germline lookup yields CDR1 MNHEY and CDR2 SMNVEV (reference sequence). V lost 0 bases and J 8 bases, leaving 10 bases between the germline ends. The CDR3 protein is CASSLSQRGEKLFF. The CDR3, as DNA: TGTGCCAGCAGTTTATCACAAAGGGGAGAAAAACTGTTTTTT.

The CDR3 is CASSLEQNTGELFF. Written as DNA, the CDR3 is TGTGCCAGCAGCTTGGAACAGAACACCGGGGAGCTGTTTTTT. The rearrangement joins TRBV5-4 to TRBJ2-2; D unclear. V was trimmed by 0 bases and J by 1 base, leaving 4 bases between them. Germline CDR1 SGHNT, CDR2 YYREEE (reference sequence). This CDR3 is 14 amino acids long.

The rearrangement joins TRBV6-1 to TRBJ1-4, with D tentatively TRBD1 (6 bases). The germline CDR1 and CDR2 sequences are MNHNS and SASEGT. V lost 0 bases to trimming and J lost 4 bases, with 12 bases between them. This CDR3 is built from 16 residues. The CDR3 DNA follows: TGTGCCAGCAGTGAAGCGTTAGGACAGTTTAATGAAAAACTGTTTTTT. This codes for CASSEALGQFNEKLFF.

The genes are TRBV5-6 and TRBJ1-5, with D perhaps matching TRBD1 (6 bases). V lost 6 bases and J 2 bases, leaving 15 bases between the germline ends. The CDR3 is made up of 15 amino acids. Looked up from germline, CDR1 is SGHDT and CDR2 is YYEEEE. CDR3 nucleotide sequence: TGTGCCAGCACCCTGAGGGGGGGCCGCAATCAGCCCCAGCATTTT. Its protein product is CASTLRGGRNQPQHF.

CDR3 sequence: CASSPQGKYGYTF. DNA of the CDR3: TGCGCCAGCAGCCCACAGGGGAAATATGGCTACACCTTC. This chain uses TRBV5-1 with TRBJ1-2; 7 nucleotides align to TRBD1. The CDR3 is 13 residues long. Germline V lookup: CDR1 SGHRS, CDR2 YFSETQ. The junction had 5 bases not matched to a gene; V was cut back by 4 bases and J by 5 bases.

This clone appeared once. The J gene is TRBJ2-7, the V gene TRBV6-5; 8 positions agree with TRBD1. CDR1 and CDR2 from the germline V gene are MNHEY and SVGAGI. V was clipped by 2 bases and J by 4 bases; unmatched bases: 7. The CDR3 spans 15 residues. The CDR3 DNA reads TGTGCCAGCAGTTACATCGGCCAGGGGGCATACGAGCAGTACTTC. Amino acid sequence: CASSYIGQGAYEQYF.

The J gene is TRBJ2-4, the V gene TRBV10-3; 12 bases match TRBD1. This CDR3 spans 16 amino acids. Germline V gene data show CDR1 as ENHRY and CDR2 as SYGVKD. J was trimmed by 9 bases and V by 2 bases; bases with no gene match: 8. CDR3 sequence reads: CAISENPGQGAGIQYF. CDR3 coding DNA: TGTGCCATCAGTGAGAACCCGGGACAGGGGGCAGGCATTCAGTACTTC.

The chain has TRBV6-5 and TRBJ1-6; perhaps TRBD1 as D (5 bases). Germline lookup yields CDR1 MNHEY and CDR2 SVGAGI. Deletions cut 7 bases from V and 1 base from J, with 8 bases between. The CDR3 is 14 amino acids. The CDR3 DNA follows: TGTGCCAGCACCCAGGGATCCTATAATTCACCCCTCCACTTT. It is translated as CASTQGSYNSPLHF.

The V and J genes are TRBV29-1 and TRBJ2-1; 7 bases are shared with TRBD2. Germline V CDR1 and CDR2: SQVTM, ANQGSEA. The CDR3 consists of 14 residues. V lost 7 bases and J lost 2; bases outside the gene matches: 8. The CDR3 DNA is TGCAGCGCCCCTCCTAGCGGAACCTACAATGAGCAGTTCTTC. It encodes CSAPPSGTYNEQFF.

This clone was seen just once. The chain couples TRBV25-1 to TRBJ2-2, with 7 bases fitting TRBD1. CDR1 and CDR2 from the germline V gene are MGHDK and SYGVNS. Unmatched junction bases numbered 1, after V lost 6 bases and J lost 0 bases. This CDR3 region has 14 residues. The CDR3 bases are TGTGCCAGCAGAGGGACAGCGAACACCGGGGAGCTGTTTTTT. Translated: CASRGTANTGELFF.

This chain joins TRBV2 and TRBJ2-7; 12 bases agree with TRBD2. After removal of 5 bases from V and 7 bases from J, the junction contained 6 bases not matched to a gene. CDR1 is SNHLY and CDR2 is FYNNEI in the germline V gene. CDR3 length: 14 amino acids. CDR3 DNA sequence: TGTGCCAGCAGTAGACTAGCGGGAGTGGGAGAGCAGTACTTC. Translated: CASSRLAGVGEQYF.

The V gene is TRBV2, the J gene TRBJ1-1, with a tentative D call TRBD1 (6 bases). V was shortened by 8 bases and J by 1 base, with 14 bases between the two germline ends. Germline V gene data show CDR1 as SNHLY and CDR2 as FYNNEI. The CDR3 has 14 residues. The CDR3 region is CASRLDSRNTEAFF. The CDR3 coding sequence is TGTGCCAGCCGACTGGACAGCCGGAACACTGAAGCTTTCTTT.

The V and J genes are TRBV21-1 and TRBJ2-7; TRBD1, the D gene given by the table, was not confirmed from the DNA. TRBV21-1 is recorded as a pseudogene. This CDR3 is built from 17 residues. The CDR3 DNA reads TGTGCCAGCAGTCTAAAGGGGGCAGACCTTCCCTCCTACGAGCAGTACTTC. It specifies CASSLKGADLPSYEQYF.

The genes are TRBV10-3 and TRBJ2-3, with 8 positions matching TRBD1. The V gene's germline CDR1 is ENHRY and CDR2 SYGVKD. The CDR3 covers 14 residues. J lost 1 base, V lost 5 bases, and 2 bases had no gene match. The DNA for the CDR3 is TGTGCCATCAGTCAGGGACAGGGCACAGATACGCAGTATTTT. This encodes CAISQGQGTDTQYF.

The chain uses TRBV12-3 or TRBV12-4 and TRBJ1-1; 7 bases are shared with TRBD1. The CDR3 loop spans 13 amino acids. V was clipped by 6 bases and J by 7 bases; unmatched bases: 8. The CDR3 spells CASRLQGTNEAFF. As DNA, the CDR3 is TGTGCCAGCAGACTACAGGGGACCAATGAAGCTTTCTTT.

This rearrangement joins TRBV21-1 to TRBJ1-6; the table's TRBD1 call for D was not verified on the DNA. TRBV21-1 is a known pseudogene. This CDR3 spans 17 amino acids. CDR3 loop: CASTSPLKGVWNSPLHF. DNA of the CDR3: TGTGCCAGCACCAGCCCTCTGAAGGGGGTGTGGAATTCACCCCTCCACTTT.